The clone carrying this T cell receptor beta chain was seen a few times. The entry originates in a study of T cell repertoires in cytomegalovirus infection. TCRdb processed the reads anew with MiXCR; each CDR3 protein has one entry. The sample lists some 270,000 distinct CDR3 sequences, 17% occurring once. The sequence came from a human donor in good health (CMV status not recorded). Some clones in this sample may be carry-over from other donors' samples. Source material: CD8+ T cells from PBMCs.

CDR3 loop: CASSATGTDDYEQYF. The CDR3 nucleotides are TGTGCCAGCAGTGCTACCGGGACAGACGACTACGAGCAGTACTTC. The genes are TRBV28 and TRBJ2-7; 7 positions agree with TRBD1. Germline trimming cut 5 bases from V and 3 bases from J; bases unmatched to any gene: 10. The CDR3 is 15 residues long. Germline CDR1 reads MDHEN; CDR2 reads SYDVKM.